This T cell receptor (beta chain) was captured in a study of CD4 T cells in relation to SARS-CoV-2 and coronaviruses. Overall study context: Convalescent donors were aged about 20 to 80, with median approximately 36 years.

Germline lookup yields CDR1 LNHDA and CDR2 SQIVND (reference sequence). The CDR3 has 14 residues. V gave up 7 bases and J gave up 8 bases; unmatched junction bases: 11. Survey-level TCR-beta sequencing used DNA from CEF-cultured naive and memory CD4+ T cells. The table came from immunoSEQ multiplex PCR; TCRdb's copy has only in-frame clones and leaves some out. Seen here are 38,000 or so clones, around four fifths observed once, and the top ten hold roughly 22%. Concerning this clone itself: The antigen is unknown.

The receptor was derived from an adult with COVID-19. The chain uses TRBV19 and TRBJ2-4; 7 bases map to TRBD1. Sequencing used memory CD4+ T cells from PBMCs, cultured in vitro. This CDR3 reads CASTPTGSTDIQYF. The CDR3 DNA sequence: TGTGCCAGTACCCCGACAGGGAGTACGGACATTCAGTACTTC.